The clone carrying this TCR beta chain was counted many times. What it binds is not known. This record comes from a study of T cells after yellow fever vaccination. On the study more broadly: Low-cell-number fractions were prepared with SMART-Seq v4 Ultra Low Input. General study points: Post-booster repertoires contained most primary-vaccination clones again (about 95% CD4, around 88% CD8).

TCRdb reprocessed the 5' RACE reads via MiXCR and lists one record per CDR3 protein. The sample consists of 300,000 or so distinct CDR3 sequences, around 10% of them appearing once. Trimming at V came to 5 bases and at J to 14 bases, leaving 7 bases not matched to a gene. This CDR3 comprises 12 residues. The germline V gene encodes CDR1 SNHLY and CDR2 FYNNEI. This chain uses TRBV2 with TRBJ2-5; 11 bases agree with TRBD2. This TCR was sampled from a young man who received the YFV17D yellow fever vaccine. The source material was CD4+ T cells sorted from PBMCs, sampled 5 days after the yellow fever booster vaccination. CDR3 region: CASSSTSGGTYF. The CDR3 DNA sequence: TGTGCCAGCAGTTCTACTAGCGGGGGCACCTACTTC. The full variable domain, its missing parts supplied by reference TRBV2 and TRBJ2-5, is EPEVTQTPSHQVTQMGQEVILRCVPISNHLYFYWYRQILGQKVEFLVSFYNNEISEKSEIFDDQFSVERPDGSNFTLKIRSTKLEDSAMYFCASSSTSGGTYFGPGTRLLVL.